The 27 T cell receptor beta chains below all came from one sample that was sequenced in a study of blood T cell repertoires in COVID-19. TCRdb keeps only in-frame clones here, not all; method: immunoSEQ multiplex PCR. The sample lists around 250,000 clones; 85% to 90% were seen once. The source material was peripheral blood. These receptors originate from a man in his 60s with acute or convalescent COVID-19.

The rearrangement uses TRBV10-3 and TRBJ2-1, with 7 bases aligning to TRBD2. V lost 3 bases and J lost 3; bases outside the gene matches: 8. This CDR3 has 16 amino acids. CDR1 is ENHRY and CDR2 is SYGVKD in the germline V gene. CDR3 coding DNA: TGTGCCATCAGTGAAGATGGCGGGAGTGTCTACAATGAGCAGTTCTTC. This encodes CAISEDGGSVYNEQFF.

The chain has TRBV2 and TRBJ2-7, with 11 bases fitting TRBD2. V lost 9 bases, J lost 0 bases, and 4 bases stayed unmatched. Looked up from germline, CDR1 is SNHLY and CDR2 is FYNNEI. The CDR3 sequence is 14 residues long. In DNA form, the CDR3 reads TGTGCCAGTCGACTAGCGGGACACTCCTACGAGCAGTACTTC. Protein product: CASRLAGHSYEQYF.

The chain is built from TRBV7-6 and TRBJ2-3, with a weak D call TRBD2 (6 bases). The CDR3 is 15 residues long. Germline V lookup: CDR1 SGHVS, CDR2 FNYEAQ. With 5 bases removed from V and 6 bases from J, the gap between germline ends came to 18 bases. CDR3 in DNA: TGTGCCAGCAGCCCCACCGCGACTAGTATTGATACGCAGTATTTT. Residues: CASSPTATSIDTQYF.

J is TRBJ1-3 and V is TRBV18, with 9 nucleotides matching TRBD1. V was pared by 0 bases and J by 0 bases, with 3 bases of the junction left unmatched. The CDR3 is 17 residues long. Germline V CDR1 and CDR2: KGHSH, LQKENI. The CDR3 sequence is CASSPPTGGISGNTIYF. Here the CDR3 DNA reads TGTGCCAGCTCACCACCAACAGGGGGCATCTCTGGAAACACCATATATTTT.

V is TRBV3-1 (or the pseudogene TRBV3-2) and J is TRBJ2-7; D not certain. Trimming removed 4 bases at V and 3 bases at J, with 10 bases between. The CDR3 covers 13 residues. Germline V lookup: CDR1 LGHDT, CDR2 YNNKEL (reference sequence). CDR3 sequence (DNA): TGTGCCAGCAGCCGCCTACCGGGCTACGAGCAGTACTTC. Protein sequence: CASSRLPGYEQYF.

This clone came up once. V usage is TRBV19 and J usage is TRBJ2-2, with 8 bases fitting TRBD2. V gave up 7 bases and J gave up 1 base; unmatched junction bases: 2. The CDR3 has 14 residues. In germline, CDR1 is LNHDA, CDR2 SQIVND (reference sequence). The CDR3, as DNA: TGTGCCAGTACAACTAGCGGGAACACCGGGGAGCTGTTTTTT. Its translation is CASTTSGNTGELFF.

The V gene is TRBV12-5, the J gene TRBJ2-7; 7 nucleotides line up with TRBD1. In germline, CDR1 is LGHNT, CDR2 FRNRAP. V was pared by 5 bases and J by 4 bases, with 5 bases of the junction left unmatched. The CDR3 length is 13 residues. CDR3 protein: CASGPGTAYEQYF. DNA of the CDR3: TGTGCTAGTGGTCCCGGGACAGCATACGAGCAGTACTTC. Full variable domain (remainder filled in from reference TRBV12-5 and TRBJ2-7): DARVTQTPRHKVTEMGQEVTMRCQPILGHNTVFWYRQTMMQGLELLAYFRNRAPLDDSGMPKDRFSAEMPDATLATLKIQPSEPRDSAVYFCASGPGTAYEQYFGPGTRLTVT.

V usage is TRBV7-2 and J usage is TRBJ2-7, with 9 bases lining up with TRBD1. V lost 5 bases, J lost 4 bases, and 6 bases stayed unmatched. The CDR3 is 14 residues long. The germline V gene has CDR1 SGHTA and CDR2 FQGNSA. Here the CDR3 reads CASSAGQGPYEQYF. The CDR3 DNA sequence: TGTGCCAGCAGCGCGGGACAGGGACCGTACGAGCAGTACTTC.

The chain has TRBV5-6 and TRBJ1-1; 8 positions match TRBD1. CDR1 is SGHDT, CDR2 YYEEEE, per germline. The CDR3 loop spans 14 amino acids. J was trimmed by 6 bases and V by 4 bases; bases with no gene match: 8. CDR3 sequence: CASSLTGGDPEAFF. CDR3 nucleotide sequence: TGTGCCAGCAGCCTCACAGGGGGAGACCCTGAAGCTTTCTTT.

The chain uses TRBV7-9 and TRBJ2-2; perhaps TRBD2 as D (6 bases). V was cut by 5 bases and J by 5 bases, with 15 bases left in between. CDR1 is SEHNR, CDR2 FQNEAQ, per germline (reference sequence). The CDR3 consists of 15 residues. CDR3 protein: CASSPPGLRTGELFF. As DNA, the CDR3 is TGTGCCAGCAGCCCTCCGGGACTTAGGACCGGGGAGCTGTTTTTT.

V usage is TRBV7-2 and J usage is TRBJ1-5; D call uncertain. CDR1 and CDR2 from the germline V gene are SGHTA and FQGNSA. V dropped 3 bases and J dropped 3 bases, with 9 bases sitting between them. This CDR3 is built from 14 residues. CDR3 residues: CASSLYEINQPQHF. In DNA, the CDR3 is TGTGCCAGCAGCTTGTATGAGATCAATCAGCCCCAGCATTTT.

This chain joins TRBV30 and TRBJ1-1; 8 bases fit TRBD1. In germline, CDR1 is GTSNPN, CDR2 SVGIG (reference sequence). V shed 1 base and J 4 bases; nucleotides not matched to a gene: 11. The CDR3 is 16 residues long. Written as DNA, the CDR3 is TGTGCCTGGAGTGCCCGACAGGGGCCGCTGGCCACTGAAGCTTTCTTT. Its translation is CAWSARQGPLATEAFF.

V is TRBV7-3 and J is TRBJ2-4; 12 nucleotides agree with TRBD2. V lost 1 base and J lost 2; bases outside the gene matches: 12. This CDR3 comprises 20 residues. Germline V lookup: CDR1 SGHTA, CDR2 FQGTGA. The CDR3 is CASSLKSLAGGRLSKNIQYF. The CDR3 bases are TGTGCCAGCAGCTTAAAGTCTCTAGCGGGAGGGCGACTTTCCAAAAACATTCAGTACTTC.

As DNA, the CDR3 is TGTGCCAGCAGCCCCCATCGAGTGGGCATCAATAATTCACCCCTCCACTTT. Translation: CASSPHRVGINNSPLHF. This chain uses TRBV9 with TRBJ1-6; D is uncertain. The CDR3 has 17 amino acids. The V end lost 4 bases, the J end lost 5 bases, and 19 bases lay between the germline ends. Germline CDR1 SGDLS, CDR2 YYNGEE.

The gene calls are TRBV7-2 and TRBJ2-3; tentative D call: TRBD1 (6 bases). The CDR3 runs 16 residues. Germline-derived CDR1 and CDR2 are SGHTA and FQGNSA. The V end was cut by 0 bases, the J end by 4 bases, with 14 bases between. The DNA of the CDR3 is TGTGCCAGCAGCTTAGCGCTGACAGGCAGGGCAGATACGCAGTATTTT. Protein: CASSLALTGRADTQYF. The entire variable domain, with the rest obtained from reference TRBV7-2 and TRBJ2-3, is as follows: GAGVSQSPSNKVTEKGKDVELRCDPISGHTALYWYRQSLGQGLEFLIYFQGNSAPDKSGLPSDRFSAERTGGSVSTLTIQRTQQEDSAVYLCASSLALTGRADTQYFGPGTRLTVL.

The J gene is TRBJ2-1, the V gene TRBV7-2; D gene uncertain. The CDR3 runs 15 residues. The V end was cut by 0 bases, the J end by 7 bases, with 13 bases between. Per germline, CDR1 SGHTA and CDR2 FQGNSA. The CDR3 nucleotides read TGTGCCAGCAGCTTAGCGCGGCAGTTAGAGAATGAGCAGTTCTTC. Amino acid sequence: CASSLARQLENEQFF. Full variable domain (outside the CDR3, taken from reference TRBV7-2 and TRBJ2-1): GAGVSQSPSNKVTEKGKDVELRCDPISGHTALYWYRQSLGQGLEFLIYFQGNSAPDKSGLPSDRFSAERTGGSVSTLTIQRTQQEDSAVYLCASSLARQLENEQFFGPGTRLTVL.

The chain links TRBV28 to TRBJ1-5, with TRBD1 identical over 7 bases. CDR3 length: 14 residues. Germline lookup yields CDR1 MDHEN and CDR2 SYDVKM. J was trimmed by 6 bases and V by 2 bases; bases with no gene match: 4. The CDR3 nucleotides are TGTGCCAGCAGTTTAGCAGGGGGGACTCAGCCCCAGCATTTT. It specifies CASSLAGGTQPQHF.

The chain recombines TRBV7-8 with TRBJ1-3; 8 bases match TRBD1. This CDR3 has 18 amino acids. In germline, CDR1 is SGHVS, CDR2 FQNEAQ. J gave up 0 bases and V 1 base, and 8 bases lay outside the gene matches. CDR3 residues: CASSLVWTGTFSGNTIYF. CDR3 DNA: TGTGCCAGCAGCTTAGTTTGGACAGGGACCTTCTCTGGAAACACCATATATTTT.

This clone appeared a single time. V usage is TRBV12-3 or TRBV12-4 and J usage is TRBJ2-3; the D gene is possibly TRBD2 (6 bases). The CDR3 loop spans 13 amino acids. V lost 6 bases, J lost 6 bases, and 13 bases lay in between. The CDR3 nucleotides are TGTGCCAGCAGCTTTGGGGGGACCGATACGCAGTATTTT. Protein product: CASSFGGTDTQYF.

The V call is TRBV5-4, the J call TRBJ1-2, with TRBD1 matching 10 bases. V dropped 2 bases and J dropped 8; count of bases not matched to a gene: 6. This CDR3 is 14 amino acids long. CDR1 SGHNT and CDR2 YYREEE come from the germline V gene (reference sequence). CDR3 region: CASSLPGQGYGYTF. The CDR3 DNA reads TGTGCCAGCAGCTTACCGGGACAGGGGTACGGCTACACCTTC.

J is TRBJ2-5 and V is TRBV5-6, with 13 bases matching TRBD2. J gave up 4 bases and V 1 base, and 7 bases lay outside the gene matches. Germline V CDR1 and CDR2: SGHDT, YYEEEE. The CDR3 sequence is 17 residues long. The CDR3 region has the DNA TGTGCCAGCAGCTTGAATTCGGGACTAGCGGGAAGAGAGACCCAGTACTTC. Protein product: CASSLNSGLAGRETQYF. Together with reference TRBV5-6 and TRBJ2-5, the CDR3 gives the full variable domain: DAGVTQSPTHLIKTRGQQVTLRCSPKSGHDTVSWYQQALGQGPQFIFQYYEEEERQRGNFPDRFSGHQFPNYSSELNVNALLLGDSALYLCASSLNSGLAGRETQYFGPGTRLLVL.

This chain links TRBV19 with TRBJ1-5; D remains ambiguous. Germline V gene data show CDR1 as LNHDA and CDR2 as SQIVND (reference sequence). This CDR3 comprises 16 residues. V lost 10 bases and J 0 bases, leaving 19 bases between the germline ends. The CDR3 spells CATTRALGSSNQPQHF. CDR3 coding DNA: TGTGCCACTACGAGGGCTTTGGGGTCTAGCAATCAGCCCCAGCATTTT. Full variable domain (remainder filled in from reference TRBV19 and TRBJ1-5): DGGITQSPKYLFRKEGQNVTLSCEQNLNHDAMYWYRQDPGQGLRLIYYSQIVNDFQKGDIAEGYSVSREKKESFPLTVTSAQKNPTAFYLCATTRALGSSNQPQHFGDGTRLSIL.

The V gene is TRBV19, the J gene TRBJ1-5, with a weak D call TRBD1 (5 bases). The V gene lost 4 bases and the J gene lost 6 bases, with 10 bases spanning the gap. This CDR3 has 13 residues. Germline loops: CDR1 LNHDA, CDR2 SQIVND (reference sequence). CDR3 DNA sequence: TGTGCCAGTAGTAAGGGGTTGGGTCAGCCCCAGCATTTT. It codes for CASSKGLGQPQHF.

V usage is TRBV9 and J usage is TRBJ2-2, with 10 bases matching TRBD2. Per the germline V gene, CDR1 is SGDLS and CDR2 is YYNGEE. The CDR3 runs to 16 residues. V gave up 0 bases and J gave up 5 bases; unmatched junction bases: 4. DNA of the CDR3: TGTGCCAGCAGCGTAGCCCTAGCGGGAGATACCGGGGAGCTGTTTTTT. Residues: CASSVALAGDTGELFF.

The genes are TRBV28 and TRBJ1-1; TRBD1 might be the D (6 bases). Between the trimmed V and J ends, which lost 6 bases and 4 bases, there was a span of 12 bases. From germline, CDR1 is MDHEN and CDR2 SYDVKM. This CDR3 spans 13 amino acids. As DNA, the CDR3 is TGTGCCAGCAGAATGCAAGGGGGCACTGAAGCTTTCTTT. Its protein product is CASRMQGGTEAFF.

The rearrangement joins TRBV7-9 to TRBJ1-6; 8 bases map to TRBD1. CDR1 SEHNR and CDR2 FQNEAQ come from the germline V gene (reference sequence). The CDR3 is 15 residues long. The trim removed 5 bases at V and 7 bases at J, leaving 7 bases unmatched. CDR3 sequence reads: CASSPGTGRNSPLHF. For the CDR3, the DNA is TGTGCCAGCAGCCCGGGGACAGGAAGGAATTCACCCCTCCACTTT.

The chain has TRBV9 and TRBJ2-2; TRBD2 matches at 11 bases. The CDR3 extends over 15 amino acids. With V trimmed by 4 bases and J by 7 bases, 6 bases remained unmatched. Germline V lookup: CDR1 SGDLS, CDR2 YYNGEE. The CDR3 DNA follows: TGTGCCAGCAGCATTAGCGGGAGGGCTGGCGGGGAGCTGTTTTTT. Encoded protein: CASSISGRAGGELFF.